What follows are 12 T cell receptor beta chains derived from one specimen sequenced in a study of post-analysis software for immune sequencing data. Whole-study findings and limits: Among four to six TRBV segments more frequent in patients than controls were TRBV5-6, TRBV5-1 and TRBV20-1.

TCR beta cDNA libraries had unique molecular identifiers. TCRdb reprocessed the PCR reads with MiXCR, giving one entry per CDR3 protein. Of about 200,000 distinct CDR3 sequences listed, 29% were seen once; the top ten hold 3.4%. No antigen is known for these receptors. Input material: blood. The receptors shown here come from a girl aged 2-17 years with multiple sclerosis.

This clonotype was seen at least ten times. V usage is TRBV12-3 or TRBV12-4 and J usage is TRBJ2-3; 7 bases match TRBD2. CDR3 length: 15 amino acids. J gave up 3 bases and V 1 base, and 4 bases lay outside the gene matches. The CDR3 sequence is CASSLGRGRTDTQYF. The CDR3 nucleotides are TGTGCCAGCAGTTTAGGGCGGGGGAGGACAGATACGCAGTATTTT.

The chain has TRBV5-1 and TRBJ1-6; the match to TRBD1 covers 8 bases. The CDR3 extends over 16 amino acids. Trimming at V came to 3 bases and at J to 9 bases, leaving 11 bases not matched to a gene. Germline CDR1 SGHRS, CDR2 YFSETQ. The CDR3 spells CASSSSGQGRGSPLHF. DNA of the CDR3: TGCGCCAGCAGCTCGAGTGGACAGGGACGAGGTTCACCCCTCCACTTT.

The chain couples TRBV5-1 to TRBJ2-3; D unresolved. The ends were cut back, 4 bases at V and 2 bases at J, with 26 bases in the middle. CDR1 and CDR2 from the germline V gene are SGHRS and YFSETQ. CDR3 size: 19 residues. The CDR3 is CASSLEVPVGSSYTDTQYF. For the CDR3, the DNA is TGCGCCAGCAGCCTTGAGGTCCCGGTTGGTAGCAGTTACACAGATACGCAGTATTTT.

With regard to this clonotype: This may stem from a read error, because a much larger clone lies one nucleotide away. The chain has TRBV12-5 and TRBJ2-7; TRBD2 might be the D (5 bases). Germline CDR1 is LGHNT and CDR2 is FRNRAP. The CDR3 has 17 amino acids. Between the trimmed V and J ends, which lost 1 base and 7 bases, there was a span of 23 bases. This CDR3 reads CASGLAVASFTYNEQYF. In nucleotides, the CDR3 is TGTGCTAGTGGTTTGGCCGTAGCTAGCTTTACCTACAATGAGCAGTACTTC.

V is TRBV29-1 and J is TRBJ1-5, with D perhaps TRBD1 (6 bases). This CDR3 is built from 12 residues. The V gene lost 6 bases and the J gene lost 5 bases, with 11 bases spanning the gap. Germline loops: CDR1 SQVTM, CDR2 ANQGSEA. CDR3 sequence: CSVGGGDQPQHF. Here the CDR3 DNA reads TGCAGCGTCGGAGGGGGGGATCAGCCCCAGCATTTT. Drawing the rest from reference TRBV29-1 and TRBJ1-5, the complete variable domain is SAVISQKPSRDICQRGTSLTIQCQVDSQVTMMFWYRQQPGQSLTLIATANQGSEATYESGFVIDKFPISRPNLTFSTLTVSNMSPEDSSIYLCSVGGGDQPQHFGDGTRLSIL.

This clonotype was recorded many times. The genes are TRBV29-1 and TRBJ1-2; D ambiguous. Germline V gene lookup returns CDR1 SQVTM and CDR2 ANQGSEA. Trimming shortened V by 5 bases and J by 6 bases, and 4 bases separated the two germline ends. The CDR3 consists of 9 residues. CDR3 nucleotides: TGCAGCGTTAGAGATGGCTACACCTTC. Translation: CSVRDGYTF.

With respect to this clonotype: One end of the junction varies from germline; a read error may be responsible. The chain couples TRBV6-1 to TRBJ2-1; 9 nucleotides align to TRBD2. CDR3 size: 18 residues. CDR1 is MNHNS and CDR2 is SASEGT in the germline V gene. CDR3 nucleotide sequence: TGTGTCAGCAGTGAAAGGAAGGGGCGGGAGGGCTCCTACAATGAGCAGTTCTTC. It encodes CVSSERKGREGSYNEQFF.

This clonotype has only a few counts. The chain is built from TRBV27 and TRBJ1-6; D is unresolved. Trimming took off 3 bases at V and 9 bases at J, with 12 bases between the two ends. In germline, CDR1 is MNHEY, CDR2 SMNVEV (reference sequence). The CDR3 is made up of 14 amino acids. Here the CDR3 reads CASSFEYSGSPLHF. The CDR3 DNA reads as TGTGCCAGCAGTTTCGAGTACAGTGGTTCACCCCTCCACTTT.

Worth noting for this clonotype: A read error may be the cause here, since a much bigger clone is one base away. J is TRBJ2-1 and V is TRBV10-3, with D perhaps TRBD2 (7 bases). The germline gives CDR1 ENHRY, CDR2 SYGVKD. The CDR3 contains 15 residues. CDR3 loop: CAIRDVGGAYNEQFF. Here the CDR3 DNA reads TGTGCCATCCGTGATGTGGGGGGGGCATACAATGAGCAGTTCTTC.

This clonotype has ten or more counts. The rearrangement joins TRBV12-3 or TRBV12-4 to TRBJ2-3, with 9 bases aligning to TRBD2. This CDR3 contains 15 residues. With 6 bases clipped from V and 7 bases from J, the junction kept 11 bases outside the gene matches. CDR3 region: CASRSNSGRVNTQYF. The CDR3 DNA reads TGTGCCAGCAGGTCCAATAGCGGGAGAGTGAATACGCAGTATTTT.

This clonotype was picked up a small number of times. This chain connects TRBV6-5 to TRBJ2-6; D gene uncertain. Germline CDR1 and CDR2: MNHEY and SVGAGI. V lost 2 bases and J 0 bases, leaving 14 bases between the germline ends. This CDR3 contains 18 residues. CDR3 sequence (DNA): TGTGCCAGCAGTTACGGCCCCGGCTATAGCTCTGGGGCCAACGTCCTGACTTTC. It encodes CASSYGPGYSSGANVLTF.

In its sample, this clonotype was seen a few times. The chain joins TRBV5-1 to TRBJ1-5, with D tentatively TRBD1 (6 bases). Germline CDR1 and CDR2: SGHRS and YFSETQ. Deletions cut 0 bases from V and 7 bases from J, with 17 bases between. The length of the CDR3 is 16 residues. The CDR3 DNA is TGCGCCAGCAGCTTGGATGGGGGGGCGGTCGGGCAGCCCCAGCATTTT. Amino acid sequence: CASSLDGGAVGQPQHF.